This TCR beta chain came from a study of cytomegalovirus exposure and HLA in healthy donors. The CDR3 length is 12 residues. The V end lost 7 bases, the J end lost 4 bases, and 8 bases lay between the germline ends. Germline CDR1 MNHEY, CDR2 SMNVEV (reference sequence). Unrecorded immune exposures were likely, despite nominal health at sampling. A word on this clone: Its target is unknown.

Study observations and caveats: Common viral pathogens seemed to be connected with several of the most significant clusters, according to a later analysis. There were some 150 TCR beta chains listed as cytomegalovirus-associated. Researchers had no immune exposure information except CMV serostatus available.

13 Jbeta primers and 60 Vbeta primers were used for the PCR. Libraries were prepared by immunoSEQ multiplex PCR; TCRdb keeps only in-frame clonotypes and omits some of them. Of fewer than 300,000 clones listed, approximately 80% are singletons. The chain couples TRBV27 to TRBJ2-1; a weak D match, TRBD1 (5 bases). The TCR originated in a girl aged 2-15 years in good health and CMV-seronegative. Input material: PBMCs. The CDR3 DNA reads TGTGCCAGCAAAGACAGTTACAATGAGCAGTTCTTC. It is translated as CASKDSYNEQFF.